Following are 8 T cell receptor beta chains from one sample sequenced in a study of T-cell memory formation after mild COVID-19. TCRdb ran MiXCR on the 5' RACE reads and lists one entry per CDR3 protein. The data show some 300,000 distinct CDR3 sequences, with around 19% seen just once and 20% to 25% held by the top ten. The sample comprised PBMCs or a T cell subset sorted from them (not recorded which). The receptor source for this set is a man aged 18-30 years who had mild COVID-19 (a few samples of this study predate the infection). Cell type and time point are not known.

This clonotype was counted only a few times. The chain carries TRBV7-2 and TRBJ2-3; 7 bases are a match to TRBD1. Losses at the gene ends were 5 bases for V and 6 bases for J; bases not matched to a gene: 11. Germline V gene sequence: CDR1 SGHTA, CDR2 FQGNSA. The CDR3 loop spans 15 amino acids. The CDR3 coding sequence is TGTGCCAGCAGCGGTTCCCTGACAGGGTCCGATACGCAGTATTTT. Amino acid sequence: CASSGSLTGSDTQYF.

The gene calls are TRBV18 and TRBJ2-1; D possibly corresponds to TRBD1 (7 bases). The germline V gene has CDR1 KGHSH and CDR2 LQKENI. V was pared by 5 bases and J by 4 bases, with 18 bases between. The CDR3 has 16 residues. The DNA of the CDR3 is TGTGCCAGCTCAAGCACCGACAGGGAGGTTTACAATGAGCAGTTCTTC. Translated, it gives CASSSTDREVYNEQFF.

This clonotype was seen only a few times. CDR3 in amino acids: CSASRGPYEQYV. The CDR3 nucleotides read TGCAGTGCCTCAAGGGGGCCGTACGAGCAGTACGTC. The chain joins TRBV20-1 to TRBJ2-7; 7 nucleotides line up with TRBD1. The CDR3 is 12 amino acids. The V segment lost 6 bases and the J segment 4 bases; nucleotides outside the gene matches: 6. CDR1 and CDR2 from the germline V gene are DFQATT and SNEGSKA (reference sequence).

The chain has TRBV2 and TRBJ1-2, with D hard to call. The CDR3 extends over 11 amino acids. Trimming took 7 bases from V and 4 from J, leaving 7 bases between them. Germline V gene data show CDR1 as SNHLY and CDR2 as FYNNEI. CDR3 loop: CASTTFYGYTF. CDR3 bases: TGTGCCAGCACTACGTTCTATGGCTACACCTTC.

This clonotype was seen more than once but under ten times. The gene calls are TRBV7-2 and TRBJ1-5, with 7 bases fitting TRBD1. The CDR3 has 15 residues. The V gene end was trimmed by 3 bases and the J gene end by 6 bases; junction bases not matched to a gene: 8. Germline V CDR1 and CDR2: SGHTA, FQGNSA. The CDR3 is CASSFSGTDGQPQHF. CDR3 coding DNA: TGTGCCAGCAGCTTCTCCGGGACAGACGGTCAGCCCCAGCATTTT.

The V call is TRBV9, the J call TRBJ2-7; 10 bases are shared with TRBD1. Trimming cost V 1 base and J 7 bases; bases outside gene matches: 5. Germline CDR1 reads SGDLS; CDR2 reads YYNGEE. The CDR3 has 14 residues. DNA of the CDR3: TGTGCCAGCAGCGTAAACCGGACAGGGGGAGAGCAGTACTTC. It codes for CASSVNRTGGEQYF.

The V and J genes are TRBV4-3 and TRBJ1-5; no definite D call. The CDR3 runs to 15 residues. Deletions cut 0 bases from V and 7 bases from J, with 13 bases between. From germline, CDR1 is LGHNA and CDR2 YSLEER. The CDR3 nucleotides read TGCGCCAGCAGCCAAGATCCCCAAGGAGGGCAGCCCCAGCATTTT. Its translation: CASSQDPQGGQPQHF.

This chain connects TRBV20-1 to TRBJ2-7, with D perhaps TRBD1 (6 bases). This CDR3 is built from 16 residues. V was trimmed by 3 bases and J by 3 bases, leaving 21 bases between them. The germline gives CDR1 DFQATT, CDR2 SNEGSKA (reference sequence). This CDR3 reads CSASSHLDRSNYEQYF. In DNA, the CDR3 is TGCAGTGCTAGCTCCCACCTGGACAGATCGAACTACGAGCAGTACTTC.